This is a list of T cell receptor beta chains from one sample in a study of blood T cell repertoires in COVID-19. Assay: immunoSEQ multiplex PCR; the TCRdb copy retains only in-frame clones and omits some. Of over 200,000 clones listed, 70% to 90% were seen once; the top ten hold less than 14%. Sequenced sample: PBMCs or T cells enriched from blood (not recorded which). All receptors come from a man under 40 who had recovered from COVID-19. Both conserved end residues are part of each CDR3. A D gene is named only where the DNA matches it firmly. Some rows mark clone size as missing; the rest say once, few, many or name a class of expanded clone.

d_call j_call v_call cdr3_length clone_size cdr3_nt cdr3_aa
NA TRBJ2-7 TRBV7-6 15 NA TGTGCCAGCAGCTTAGGTTCGGCAGGCATTTTGGAGCAGTACTTC CASSLGSAGILEQYF
NA TRBJ2-5 TRBV10-3 14 once TGTGCCATCAGTGAGAGTCCAACCCAAGTCGGCCAGTACTTC CAISESPTQVGQYF
NA TRBJ2-1 TRBV11-3 16 once TGTGCCAGCAGCTTAGGTGTCACGAGGGTAGGCGATGAGCAGTTCTTC CASSLGVTRVGDEQFF
NA TRBJ2-7 TRBV5-1 14 NA TGCGCCAGCAGCTTACAGGGTGGGACGGGGGAGCAGTACTTC CASSLQGGTGEQYF
TRBD2 TRBJ2-5 TRBV4-2 18 NA TGTGCCAGCAGCCAAGAACTTCTACTAGCGGGGGCGGGAGAGACCCAGTACTTC CASSQELLLAGAGETQYF
TRBD1 TRBJ2-1 TRBV18 14 NA TGTGCCAGCTCACAACAGGGACAGGACAATGAGCAGTTCTTC CASSQQGQDNEQFF
NA TRBJ1-1 TRBV19 16 NA TGTGCCAGTAGAATCCCCCAGGGCGGAACTCACACTGAAGCTTTCTTT CASRIPQGGTHTEAFF
TRBD2 TRBJ2-2 TRBV7-2 16 NA TGTGCCAGCAGCTTGGGGACTAGCGGAAACACCGGGGAGCTGTTTTTT CASSLGTSGNTGELFF
NA TRBJ2-7 TRBV7-9 13 NA TGTGCCAGCAGTTCCGGGACACCCGCCAAGCAGTACTTC CASSSGTPAKQYF
NA TRBJ1-1 TRBV4-2 20 NA TGTGCCAGCAGGCAAGGAGTATCAGCGACGACGGGGGGCACGGGGGCTGAAGCTTTCTTT CASRQGVSATTGGTGAEAFF
NA TRBJ1-2 TRBV4-3 16 NA TGCGCCAGCAGCCAAGAGGAGACGGATGCTTTCTATGGCTACACCTTC CASSQEETDAFYGYTF
NA TRBJ2-6 TRBV30 13 NA TGTGCCTGGAAGGGGTCTGGGGCCAACGTCCTGACTTTC CAWKGSGANVLTF
NA TRBJ1-5 TRBV30 13 once TGTGCCTGGAGTATTTCAGGGGCTCAGCCCCAGCATTTT CAWSISGAQPQHF
TRBD1 TRBJ2-3 TRBV24-1 16 once TGTGCCACCAGTGATCCTGGGACAGGGGCAACAGATACGCAGTATTTT CATSDPGTGATDTQYF
NA TRBJ2-2 TRBV11-2 13 NA TGTGCCAGCAGCTTACTAGCGACCGGGGAGCTGTTTTTT CASSLLATGELFF
TRBD1 TRBJ1-6 TRBV5-5 15 NA TGTGCCAGCAGCTTGTTAGACAGGGAGAGATCACCCCTCCACTTT CASSLLDRERSPLHF
TRBD2 TRBJ2-5 TRBV9 15 NA TGTGCCAGCAGCCCCATCTTGGGGGGGTCTGGGACCCAGTACTTC CASSPILGGSGTQYF
NA TRBJ2-1 TRBV5-5 15 NA TGTGCCAGCAGCTTGGCCACAGGGCTCAAGCATGAGCAGTTCTTC CASSLATGLKHEQFF
NA TRBJ2-5 TRBV27 16 NA TGTGCCAGCAGTTTAATAACTAGCTTGGGGGAAGGGACCCAGTACTTC CASSLITSLGEGTQYF
NA TRBJ1-5 TRBV30 12 NA TGTGCCTGCTCTATTAGCAATCAGCCCCAGCATTTT CACSISNQPQHF
NA TRBJ2-5 TRBV5-6 13 NA TGTGCCAGCGGTCACAGGGTAGTGGAGACCCAGTACTTC CASGHRVVETQYF
TRBD1 TRBJ1-2 TRBV3-1/TRBV3-2 14 NA TGTGCCAGCAGCCCGGCCGGGACAGGGGTCGGCTACACCTTC CASSPAGTGVGYTF
NA TRBJ1-1 TRBV25-1 13 few TGTGCCAGCAGTGGAACAGCGAACACTGAAGCTTTCTTT CASSGTANTEAFF
NA TRBJ2-7 TRBV28 17 NA TGTGCCAGCAGTTTGAGACTAGGACCCGTGGTGGACTACGAGCAGTACTTC CASSLRLGPVVDYEQYF
NA TRBJ1-1 TRBV6-5 16 NA TGTGCCAGCAGTTACTCGTTTCGACAGTTGAACACTGAAGCTTTCTTT CASSYSFRQLNTEAFF
NA TRBJ2-3 TRBV9 16 NA TGTGCCAGCAGCGTAGCTAGTTCTAGCGTATCAGGTACGCAGTATTTT CASSVASSSVSGTQYF
TRBD2 TRBJ2-7 TRBV27 11 NA TGTGCCAGCGGGACTATCTACGAGCAGTACTTC CASGTIYEQYF
TRBD1 TRBJ2-3 TRBV7-9 17 once TGTGCCAGCAGTCCCCCGGGGGCGGGGACAGGGCCGGATACGCAGTATTTT CASSPPGAGTGPDTQYF
TRBD1 TRBJ2-1 TRBV7-2 13 NA TGTGCCAGCAGCTCCCGACAGGGTAATGAGCAGTTCTTC CASSSRQGNEQFF
NA TRBJ1-1 TRBV5-1 16 NA TGCGCCAGCAGTCGCTTGGGGGGGTCGCTCGGTGGCGGAGCTTTCTTT CASSRLGGSLGGGAFF
TRBD1 TRBJ1-2 TRBV24-1 13 NA TGTGCCACCAGTGATGGGACAGGGGGCGCGAGCACCTTC CATSDGTGGASTF
TRBD2 TRBJ2-3 TRBV10-3 14 few TGTGCCATCACGGCCGGGGGGGTAGCAGATACGCAGTATTTT CAITAGGVADTQYF
TRBD2 TRBJ2-1 TRBV7-9 15 NA TGTGCCAGCAGCCCCCAGCGGGGTCCCCCGAATGAGCAGTTCTTC CASSPQRGPPNEQFF
NA TRBJ2-4 TRBV11-2 14 NA TGTGCCAGCAGCTTAGATCCAGCCTGGGGGGTTCAGTACTTC CASSLDPAWGVQYF
TRBD1 TRBJ2-2 TRBV11-2 16 NA TGTGCCAGCAGCTCGATGGGGGGACAGGGGGCCGGGGAGCTGTTTTTT CASSSMGGQGAGELFF
TRBD2 TRBJ2-5 TRBV3-1/TRBV3-2 14 NA TGTGCCAGCAGCCAAGGCGGGGGTCGAGAGACCCAGTACTTC CASSQGGGRETQYF